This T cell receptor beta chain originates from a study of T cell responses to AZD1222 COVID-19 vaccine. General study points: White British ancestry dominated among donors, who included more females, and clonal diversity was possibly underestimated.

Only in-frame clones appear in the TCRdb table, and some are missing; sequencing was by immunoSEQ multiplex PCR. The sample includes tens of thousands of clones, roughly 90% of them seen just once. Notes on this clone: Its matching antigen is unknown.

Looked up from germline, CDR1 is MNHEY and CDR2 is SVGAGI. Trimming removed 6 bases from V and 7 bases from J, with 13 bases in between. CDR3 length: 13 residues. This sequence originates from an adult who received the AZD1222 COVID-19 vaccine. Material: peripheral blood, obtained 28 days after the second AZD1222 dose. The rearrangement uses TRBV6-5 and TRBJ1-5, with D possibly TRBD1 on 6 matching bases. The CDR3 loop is CASSFQRGQPQHF. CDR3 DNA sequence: TGTGCCAGCAGCTTCCAAAGGGGGCAGCCCCAGCATTTT.